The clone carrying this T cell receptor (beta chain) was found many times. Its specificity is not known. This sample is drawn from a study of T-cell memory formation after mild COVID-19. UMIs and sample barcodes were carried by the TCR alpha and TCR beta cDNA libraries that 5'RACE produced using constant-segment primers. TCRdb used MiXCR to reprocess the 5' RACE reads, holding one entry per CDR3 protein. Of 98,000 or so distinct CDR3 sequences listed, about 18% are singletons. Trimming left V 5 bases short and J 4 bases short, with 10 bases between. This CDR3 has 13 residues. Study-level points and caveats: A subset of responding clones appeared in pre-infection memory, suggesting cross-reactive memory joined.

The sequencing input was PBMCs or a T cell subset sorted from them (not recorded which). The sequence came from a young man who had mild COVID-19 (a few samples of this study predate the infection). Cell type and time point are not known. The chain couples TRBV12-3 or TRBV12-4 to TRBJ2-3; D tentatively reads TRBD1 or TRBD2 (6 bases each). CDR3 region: CASSARGADTQYF. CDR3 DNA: TGTGCCAGCAGTGCGAGGGGGGCAGATACGCAGTATTTT.